These 21 T cell receptor beta chains originate from one sample sequenced in a study of cytomegalovirus exposure and HLA in healthy donors. Primers for the PCR totalled 60 Vbeta and 13 Jbeta. The data were produced by immunoSEQ multiplex PCR, yet TCRdb's version contains in-frame clones alone and is incomplete. This table holds 95,000 to 150,000 clones, roughly 76% found once. Sequences were obtained from PBMCs. All receptors come from a woman between 50 and 59 years old in good health and CMV-seronegative.

This chain connects TRBV16 to TRBJ1-4; D is uncertain. Trimming removed 1 base at V and 5 bases at J, with 11 bases between. From germline, CDR1 is KGHSY and CDR2 FQNENV. The CDR3 loop spans 15 amino acids. In DNA, the CDR3 is TGTGCCAGCAGCCAATTTGGGCAGGTGAATGAAAAACTGTTTTTT. It encodes CASSQFGQVNEKLFF.

The chain combines TRBV6-5 with TRBJ2-4; 10 nucleotides agree with TRBD1. In germline, CDR1 is MNHEY, CDR2 SVGAGI. The junction had 2 bases not matched to a gene; V was cut back by 6 bases and J by 9 bases. This CDR3 is built from 12 residues. DNA of the CDR3: TGTGCCAGCAGGGGACAGGGGAGCATTCAGTACTTC. As protein: CASRGQGSIQYF.

This clone has just one count. The CDR3 ends on some other residue instead of the conserved phenylalanine or tryptophan, so this is likely a read error. The chain recombines TRBV6-5 with TRBJ2-7, with 9 nucleotides matching TRBD2. Germline-derived CDR1 and CDR2 are MNHEY and SVGAGI. This CDR3 comprises 14 residues. Trimming cost V 5 bases and J 7 bases; bases outside gene matches: 9. CDR3 loop: CASSAGSGSGEQYL. CDR3 nucleotide sequence: TGTGCCAGCAGTGCAGGTAGCGGGAGCGGGGAGCAGTACCTC.

This rearrangement joins TRBV18 to TRBJ1-1; D might be TRBD1 (5 bases). Trimming took off 2 bases at V and 2 bases at J, with 12 bases between the two ends. The V gene's germline CDR1 is KGHSH and CDR2 LQKENI. The CDR3 is 15 residues long. For the CDR3, the DNA is TGTGCCAGCTCACCATCCAGGGCAAGCAACACTGAAGCTTTCTTT. Translation gives CASSPSRASNTEAFF. The entire variable domain, with the rest obtained from reference TRBV18 and TRBJ1-1, is as follows: NAGVMQNPRHLVRRRGQEARLRCSPMKGHSHVYWYRQLPEEGLKFMVYLQKENIIDESGMPKERFSAEFPKEGPSILRIQQVVRGDSAAYFCASSPSRASNTEAFFGQGTRLTVV.

This chain connects TRBV29-1 to TRBJ1-1; no definite D call. This CDR3 comprises 11 residues. CDR1 and CDR2 (germline): SQVTM, ANQGSEA. With 4 bases removed from V and 4 bases from J, the gap between germline ends came to 7 bases. CDR3 nucleotides: TGCAGCGTTGCACTCCCCACTGAAGCTTTCTTT. Its protein is CSVALPTEAFF.

A few counts support this clone. The V call is TRBV4-3, the J call TRBJ2-5, with TRBD1 matching 8 bases. Germline CDR1 is LGHNA and CDR2 is YSLEER. This CDR3 is 15 amino acids long. Trimming removed 2 bases from V and 5 bases from J; junction bases left unmatched: 7. The CDR3 DNA sequence: TGCGCCAGCAGCCAACAAGGACAGGGTTATGAGACCCAGTACTTC. Amino acids: CASSQQGQGYETQYF.

The chain is built from TRBV11-2 and TRBJ2-7, with TRBD2 matching 11 bases. V lost 5 bases, J lost 3 bases, and 3 bases stayed unmatched. The CDR3 loop spans 14 amino acids. Germline loops: CDR1 SGHAT, CDR2 FQNNGV. In DNA form, the CDR3 reads TGTGCCAGCAGCCTCGGGACTAGCGGCTACGAGCAGTACTTC. This codes for CASSLGTSGYEQYF.

This chain links TRBV19 with TRBJ2-2; 13 bases match TRBD2. CDR3 length equals 18 residues. Germline trimming cut 6 bases from V and 6 bases from J; bases unmatched to any gene: 13. Germline CDR1 reads LNHDA; CDR2 reads SQIVND (reference sequence). CDR3 protein: CASRGTSGATPSAGELFF. The CDR3 DNA reads TGTGCCAGTAGAGGGACTAGCGGGGCAACCCCCTCCGCCGGGGAGCTGTTTTTT. Variable domain in full (rest from reference TRBV19 and TRBJ2-2): DGGITQSPKYLFRKEGQNVTLSCEQNLNHDAMYWYRQDPGQGLRLIYYSQIVNDFQKGDIAEGYSVSREKKESFPLTVTSAQKNPTAFYLCASRGTSGATPSAGELFFGEGSRLTVL.

V and J are TRBV5-6 and TRBJ1-4, with 9 nucleotides matching TRBD1. V trimming: 4 bases; J trimming: 4 bases; junction bases outside the gene matches: 2. Germline CDR1 reads SGHDT; CDR2 reads YYEEEE. The CDR3 extends over 14 amino acids. CDR3 sequence: CASSETGGNEKLFF. In nucleotides, the CDR3 is TGTGCCAGCAGCGAGACAGGGGGTAATGAAAAACTGTTTTTT.

CDR3 residues: CASSLGLPGVAKNIQYF. CDR3 DNA: TGTGCCAGCAGCTTAGGCCTGCCTGGAGTTGCCAAAAACATTCAGTACTTC. The chain is built from TRBV13 and TRBJ2-4; no clear D gene. CDR1 PRHDT and CDR2 FYEKMQ come from the germline V gene (reference sequence). The CDR3 is 17 residues long. Trimming removed 0 bases from V and 1 base from J, with 13 bases in between.

CDR3 sequence reads: CASSARGGWETQYF. The CDR3 coding sequence is TGTGCCAGCAGCGCCAGAGGGGGTTGGGAGACCCAGTACTTC. The gene calls are TRBV5-4 and TRBJ2-5, with D perhaps matching TRBD1 (6 bases). Per the germline V gene, CDR1 is SGHNT and CDR2 is YYREEE (reference sequence). The CDR3 loop spans 14 amino acids. The V and J ends lost 4 bases and 5 bases respectively, with 15 bases between them.

The chain's CDR3 is CASKPLPAGNIQYF. CDR3 nucleotides: TGTGCCAGCAAACCTTTACCGGCGGGTAACATTCAGTACTTC. J is TRBJ2-4 and V is TRBV7-6; weak D call: TRBD2 (5 bases). Germline V lookup: CDR1 SGHVS, CDR2 FNYEAQ. There are 14 residues in the CDR3. Trimming shortened V by 7 bases and J by 7 bases, and 17 bases separated the two germline ends.

Written as DNA, the CDR3 is TGTGCCAGCAGTAGGGACACAACCTACGAGCAGTACTTC. Residues: CASSRDTTYEQYF. The V call is TRBV27, the J call TRBJ2-7, with TRBD1 as a possible D gene (6 bases). Germline lookup yields CDR1 MNHEY and CDR2 SMNVEV (reference sequence). This CDR3 is 13 amino acids long. V lost 5 bases and J lost 2, with 10 bases in between.

This chain connects TRBV6-1 to TRBJ1-4; possible D gene TRBD1, 6 bases. Germline assignment: CDR1 MNHNS and CDR2 SASEGT. Trimming took off 8 bases at V and 8 bases at J, with 15 bases between the two ends. The CDR3 has 13 amino acids. The chain's CDR3 is CASLSGVGEKLFF. CDR3 DNA sequence: TGTGCCAGCCTCTCAGGGGTCGGGGAAAAACTGTTTTTT.

This clone was seen once. The V gene is TRBV11-1, the J gene TRBJ1-2, with 9 bases matching TRBD1. CDR1 and CDR2 (germline): SGHAT, FQDESV (reference sequence). Germline trimming cut 5 bases from V and 5 bases from J; bases unmatched to any gene: 3. This CDR3 has 13 amino acids. CDR3: CASSGQGRYGYTF. In DNA form, the CDR3 reads TGTGCCAGCAGCGGACAGGGGAGGTATGGCTACACCTTC.

This clone was picked up one time. The rearrangement joins TRBV7-6 to TRBJ2-5, with no clear D. This CDR3 is 13 amino acids long. V lost 4 bases, J lost 7 bases, and 13 bases lay in between. Germline lookup yields CDR1 SGHVS and CDR2 FNYEAQ. The CDR3 DNA sequence: TGTGCCAGCAGCTCCCCGGCGGTTGGGACCCAGTACTTC. Its translation is CASSSPAVGTQYF.

The rearrangement links TRBV21-1 to TRBJ2-5; TRBD2 is taken as the D call from the table, unchecked against the DNA. TRBV21-1 represents a pseudogene. The length of the CDR3 is 15 residues. The CDR3, as DNA: TGTGCCAGCAGCAAACGAAGACTAGTAGGACAGACCCAGTACTTC. Translation: CASSKRRLVGQTQYF.

The rearrangement uses TRBV6-6 and TRBJ2-1; the D gene is possibly TRBD2 (6 bases). The CDR3 runs 14 residues. The V gene lost 6 bases and the J gene lost 7 bases, with 16 bases spanning the gap. Germline values: CDR1 MNHNY, CDR2 SVGAGI (reference sequence). This CDR3 reads CASSYKTGRNEQFF. The CDR3 bases are TGTGCCAGCAGCTATAAAACGGGGAGGAATGAGCAGTTCTTC.

This clone occurred a few times. The chain combines TRBV9 with TRBJ1-1; maybe TRBD1 (5 bases). V was shortened by 3 bases and J by 1 base, with 22 bases between the two germline ends. The CDR3 covers 18 residues. Germline V gene sequence: CDR1 SGDLS, CDR2 YYNGEE. CDR3 region: CASSGGGGETPRNTEAFF. The CDR3 coding sequence is TGTGCCAGCAGCGGGGGTGGGGGGGAAACTCCCCGGAACACTGAAGCTTTCTTT.

In this sample, this clone turned up a few times. V gene TRBV27 combines with J gene TRBJ2-1, with D maybe TRBD2 (6 bases). The germline CDR1 and CDR2 sequences are MNHEY and SMNVEV (reference sequence). V was cut by 6 bases and J by 0 bases, with 15 bases left in between. The CDR3 extends over 16 amino acids. DNA for the CDR3: TGTGCCAGCAGCCGGTCTGGGGGGATCTCCTACAATGAGCAGTTCTTC. It yields the protein CASSRSGGISYNEQFF.

J is TRBJ2-7 and V is TRBV2; D possibly corresponds to TRBD1 (5 bases). V lost 0 bases to trimming and J lost 4 bases, with 10 bases between them. Germline V CDR1 and CDR2: SNHLY, FYNNEI. CDR3 length equals 14 residues. The CDR3 DNA is TGTGCCAGCAGTGAAGCCGCGCCAGGGTACGAGCAGTACTTC. This gives the protein CASSEAAPGYEQYF.